One and the same sample provided the 8 T cell receptor beta chains below, sequenced in a study of T cells after yellow fever vaccination. TCRdb recomputed calls from the 5' RACE reads with MiXCR, one row per CDR3 protein. The sample carries about 630,000 distinct CDR3 sequences, 10% to 15% recorded once. The starting material was PBMCs, obtained on the day of the yellow fever booster vaccination. These receptors all come from a man aged 25 to 40 who received the YFV17D yellow fever vaccine.

This clonotype was found a few times. The V gene is TRBV2, the J gene TRBJ2-1; a weak D match, TRBD1 (5 bases). V was shortened by 9 bases and J by 1 base, with 16 bases between the two germline ends. The germline V gene has CDR1 SNHLY and CDR2 FYNNEI. The CDR3 sequence is 15 residues long. The CDR3 DNA is TGTGCCAGTTTATCACAGGTGCCTTCCTACAATGAGCAGTTCTTC. Its translation is CASLSQVPSYNEQFF.

This clonotype was seen more than once but under ten times. The genes are TRBV20-1 and TRBJ2-5; D not resolved. The CDR3 sequence is 13 residues long. Germline V CDR1 and CDR2: DFQATT, SNEGSKA (reference sequence). With 2 bases removed from V and 3 bases from J, the gap between germline ends came to 10 bases. CDR3 protein: CSARSWREETQYF. The CDR3 DNA reads TGCAGTGCTAGATCATGGCGAGAAGAGACCCAGTACTTC.

This chain joins TRBV11-2 and TRBJ2-3, with 10 bases that match TRBD2. V lost 7 bases to trimming and J lost 2 bases; unmatched junction nucleotides: 15. Germline assignment: CDR1 SGHAT and CDR2 FQNNGV. The CDR3 sequence is 18 residues long. The CDR3, as DNA: TGTGCCAGCACCAGGTATCCGGGGACTAGCGCATACACAGATACGCAGTATTTT. This gives the protein CASTRYPGTSAYTDTQYF.

This clonotype was observed a handful of times. This chain connects TRBV30 to TRBJ2-4, with D unclear. Per germline, CDR1 GTSNPN and CDR2 SVGIG (reference sequence). This CDR3 comprises 14 residues. V shed 4 bases and J shed 2 bases, with 12 bases lying between them. The CDR3 nucleotides read TGTGCCTGGATTGCTAAGCCCCCCAAAAACATTCAGTACTTC. Translating gives CAWIAKPPKNIQYF.

The rearrangement uses TRBV20-1 and TRBJ2-7, with a possible D match to TRBD2 (7 bases). Germline-derived CDR1 and CDR2 are DFQATT and SNEGSKA (reference sequence). The ends were cut back, 3 bases at V and 3 bases at J, with 12 bases in the middle. The CDR3 runs to 13 residues. Here the CDR3 DNA reads TGCAGTGCTAGGGCCGGGGGGCTCTACGAGCAGTACTTC. Translating it yields CSARAGGLYEQYF.

The chain has TRBV27 and TRBJ2-3; 10 bases match TRBD2. The CDR3 runs 15 residues. The germline V gene encodes CDR1 MNHEY and CDR2 SMNVEV (reference sequence). V dropped 5 bases and J dropped 5; count of bases not matched to a gene: 7. CDR3 nucleotide sequence: TGTGCCAGCAGTCGACTAGCGGGTTGGAGAGATACGCAGTATTTT. Translation gives CASSRLAGWRDTQYF.

This clonotype was found a few times. This chain joins TRBV29-1 and TRBJ2-3; the D is unclear. V lost 4 bases, J lost 6 bases, and 14 bases lay in between. The V gene's germline CDR1 is SQVTM and CDR2 ANQGSEA. The CDR3 contains 13 residues. CDR3 sequence: CSVVAPLLDTQYF. The CDR3 coding sequence is TGCAGCGTTGTAGCCCCCCTTCTGGATACGCAGTATTTT.

This clonotype was detected only a few times. This sequence joins TRBV11-2 and TRBJ1-4; 10 bases line up with TRBD1. The V gene's germline CDR1 is SGHAT and CDR2 FQNNGV. The CDR3 extends over 15 amino acids. V shed 5 bases, J shed 7 bases, and the junction held 7 bases outside the gene matches. DNA for the CDR3: TGTGCCAGCAGCCCCCAGGGACAGGGGAGTGAAAAACTGTTTTTT. It encodes CASSPQGQGSEKLFF.